One and the same sample provided the 24 T cell receptor beta chains below, sequenced in a study of T cell responses to AZD1222 COVID-19 vaccine. The table came from immunoSEQ multiplex PCR; TCRdb's copy has only in-frame clones and leaves some out. The sample has roughly 120,000 clones; approximately 84% are singletons. The sequences come from peripheral blood, collected on day 0 of AZD1222 vaccination. The source of these receptors is an adult in good health.

The J gene is TRBJ2-7, the V gene TRBV14, with TRBD2 matching 10 bases. The CDR3 has 13 residues. The J segment lost 6 bases and the V segment lost 4 bases, leaving 3 bases of the junction unmatched. Germline V CDR1 and CDR2: SGHDN, FVKESK. The CDR3 loop reads CASSPRTSGEQYF. The CDR3, as DNA: TGTGCCAGCAGCCCCCGGACTAGCGGCGAGCAGTACTTC.

This chain joins TRBV7-9 and TRBJ1-4; D remains unclear. The CDR3 is made up of 16 amino acids. V dropped 3 bases and J dropped 0 bases, with 11 bases sitting between them. Germline V gene sequence: CDR1 SEHNR, CDR2 FQNEAQ (reference sequence). The CDR3 reads CASSLTAGATNEKLFF. The CDR3 DNA is TGTGCCAGCAGCTTGACCGCCGGGGCAACTAATGAAAAACTGTTTTTT.

The V and J genes are TRBV6-5 and TRBJ1-2; D might be TRBD1 (6 bases). Germline V gene data show CDR1 as MNHEY and CDR2 as SVGAGI. The CDR3 spans 13 residues. V was cut by 10 bases and J by 7 bases, with 19 bases left in between. CDR3 DNA sequence: TGTGCCACCAGGTTCGGGGGGCTAGTTGGCTACACCTTC. Its translation: CATRFGGLVGYTF.

This clone was counted only a few times. The chain combines TRBV7-8 with TRBJ2-2; 9 positions agree with TRBD2. Unmatched junction bases numbered 4, after V lost 1 base and J lost 4 bases. This CDR3 is built from 16 residues. Looked up from germline, CDR1 is SGHVS and CDR2 is FQNEAQ. The CDR3 here is CASSLVASGATGELFF. The CDR3 DNA reads as TGTGCCAGCAGCTTAGTGGCTAGCGGGGCCACCGGGGAGCTGTTTTTT.

The V call is TRBV4-1, the J call TRBJ1-5; the D is unclear. The CDR3 is made up of 13 amino acids. V lost 1 base, J lost 4 bases, and 5 bases lay in between. Germline V CDR1 and CDR2: MGHRA, YSYEKL. CDR3 sequence reads: CASSQAQNQPQHF. CDR3 DNA: TGCGCCAGCAGCCAAGCCCAAAATCAGCCCCAGCATTTT.

The CDR3 DNA reads TGTGCCAGCATCCTTAGGACAGGGGTTAGCTATGGCTACACCTTC. Protein sequence: CASILRTGVSYGYTF. The rearrangement joins TRBV28 to TRBJ1-2, with TRBD1 matching 9 bases. The germline gives CDR1 MDHEN, CDR2 SYDVKM. V gave up 7 bases and J gave up 4 bases; unmatched junction bases: 10. The CDR3 contains 15 residues.

Details on this clone: Being one base from a much bigger clone, this may be a read error. The chain links TRBV6-4 to TRBJ2-7, with D hard to call. This CDR3 is built from 11 residues. Germline CDR1 reads MRHNA; CDR2 reads SNTAGT. The V end lost 0 bases, the J end lost 3 bases, and 0 bases lay between the germline ends. The CDR3 sequence is CASSDSYEQYF. In nucleotides, the CDR3 is TGTGCCAGCAGTGACTCCTACGAGCAGTACTTC.

The chain combines TRBV6-1 with TRBJ2-4, with D perhaps TRBD1 (5 bases). The germline gives CDR1 MNHNS, CDR2 SASEGT. The ends were cut back, 3 bases at V and 8 bases at J, with 5 bases in the middle. This CDR3 is built from 11 residues. The CDR3 sequence: CASSDRDIQYF. CDR3 DNA: TGTGCCAGCAGTGACAGGGACATTCAGTACTTC.

This clone was seen a handful of times. The V gene is TRBV5-1, the J gene TRBJ2-7; 9 bases match TRBD1. Germline CDR1 and CDR2: SGHRS and YFSETQ. V lost 1 base and J lost 3; bases outside the gene matches: 2. The CDR3 contains 14 residues. The CDR3 DNA follows: TGCGCCAGCAGCTTGAACAGGGGGCTCTACGAGCAGTACTTC. Translated: CASSLNRGLYEQYF.

CDR3 region: CASSFQGTYEQYF. In DNA, the CDR3 is TGCGCCAGCAGCTTTCAGGGTACCTACGAGCAGTACTTC. V and J are TRBV5-1 and TRBJ2-7, with D tentatively TRBD1 (5 bases). Trimming removed 2 bases from V and 2 bases from J, with 8 bases in between. This CDR3 comprises 13 residues. The germline V gene has CDR1 SGHRS and CDR2 YFSETQ.

The V gene is TRBV5-1, the J gene TRBJ2-3, with 9 bases identical to TRBD2. Germline V gene data show CDR1 as SGHRS and CDR2 as YFSETQ. The CDR3 is made up of 17 amino acids. V was clipped by 1 base and J by 0 bases; unmatched bases: 6. CDR3 sequence reads: CASSLSTSGSSTDTQYF. The DNA for the CDR3 is TGCGCCAGCAGCTTGAGCACTAGCGGGTCTAGCACAGATACGCAGTATTTT. Full variable domain (missing parts from reference TRBV5-1 and TRBJ2-3): KAGVTQTPRYLIKTRGQQVTLSCSPISGHRSVSWYQQTPGQGLQFLFEYFSETQRNKGNFPGRFSGRQFSNSRSEMNVSTLELGDSALYLCASSLSTSGSSTDTQYFGPGTRLTVL.

The V and J genes are TRBV28 and TRBJ2-3; TRBD2 aligns across 7 bases. The J segment lost 4 bases and the V segment lost 8 bases, leaving 12 bases of the junction unmatched. CDR3 size: 15 residues. Germline V gives CDR1 MDHEN, CDR2 SYDVKM. The DNA of the CDR3 is TGTGCCAGCGCCTCGACGGGGGGACGCGCAGATACGCAGTATTTT. Its protein is CASASTGGRADTQYF.

The chain combines TRBV7-3 with TRBJ2-7, with 7 bases matching TRBD2. J lost 6 bases, V lost 1 base, and 6 bases had no gene match. The CDR3 has 14 residues. Looked up from germline, CDR1 is SGHTA and CDR2 is FQGTGA. The CDR3 loop reads CASSLIAGRSEQYF. DNA for the CDR3: TGTGCCAGCAGCTTAATAGCGGGTCGAAGCGAGCAGTACTTC.

The rearrangement joins TRBV6-5 to TRBJ2-5, with D perhaps TRBD1 (5 bases). Per germline, CDR1 MNHEY and CDR2 SVGAGI. CDR3 length equals 15 residues. The ends were cut back, 0 bases at V and 2 bases at J, with 10 bases in the middle. The CDR3 coding sequence is TGTGCCAGCAGTTACTCCTGGGCAGGGCAAGAGACCCAGTACTTC. It yields the protein CASSYSWAGQETQYF.

V is TRBV6-2 or TRBV6-3 and J is TRBJ2-5; D is ambiguous. Trimming pared 2 bases from V and 2 bases from J, leaving 0 bases between. Germline CDR1 reads MNHEY; CDR2 reads SVGEGT. The CDR3 has 11 residues. The DNA of the CDR3 is TGTGCCAGCAGTTACCAAGAGACCCAGTACTTC. Encoded protein: CASSYQETQYF.

This rearrangement joins TRBV12-5 to TRBJ1-5, with D hard to call. Trimming left V 10 bases short and J 0 bases short, with 13 bases between. The CDR3 sequence is 14 residues long. Germline-derived CDR1 and CDR2 are LGHNT and FRNRAP. CDR3 protein: CANHFLDSNQPQHF. The CDR3 nucleotides read TGTGCTAACCACTTCCTTGATAGCAATCAGCCCCAGCATTTT.

The genes are TRBV4-3 and TRBJ2-7, with unresolved D. Trimming removed 1 base at V and 3 bases at J, with 19 bases between. This CDR3 has 17 residues. Germline CDR1 LGHNA, CDR2 YSLEER. CDR3 nucleotides: TGCGCCAGCAGCCAAGGTCCCCGTGGGGTAACCTACTACGAGCAGTACTTC. This gives the protein CASSQGPRGVTYYEQYF.

This chain joins TRBV28 and TRBJ1-5, with D tentatively TRBD1 (6 bases). Germline CDR1 is MDHEN and CDR2 is SYDVKM. Trimming removed 1 base at V and 4 bases at J, with 8 bases between. This CDR3 is built from 14 residues. CDR3 in DNA: TGTGCCAGCAGTTTATACCAGGGGAATCAGCCCCAGCATTTT. Protein product: CASSLYQGNQPQHF.

The chain employs TRBV2 and TRBJ1-6, with a possible D match to TRBD1 (5 bases). V lost 5 bases and J lost 6, with 14 bases in between. Looked up from germline, CDR1 is SNHLY and CDR2 is FYNNEI. This CDR3 comprises 15 residues. CDR3 nucleotides: TGTGCCAGCAGTATCCAGGGAGTCGGTAATTCACCCCTCCACTTT. Translation: CASSIQGVGNSPLHF.

This clone was counted only a few times. The rearrangement links TRBV29-1 to TRBJ2-7; 7 nucleotides line up with TRBD1. Germline trimming cut 0 bases from V and 9 bases from J; bases unmatched to any gene: 5. The CDR3 consists of 12 residues. CDR1 and CDR2 (germline): SQVTM, ANQGSEA. Here the CDR3 DNA reads TGCAGCGTTGAAGATCCAGGGGGTCGGCAGTACTTC. Protein: CSVEDPGGRQYF.

The chain carries TRBV19 and TRBJ2-2; TRBD1 is a possible D gene (6 bases). This CDR3 has 16 amino acids. Germline CDR1 LNHDA, CDR2 SQIVND (reference sequence). V was shortened by 4 bases and J by 3 bases, with 15 bases between the two germline ends. CDR3 DNA: TGTGCCAGTAGTAGAACGACAGGTCATTACACCGGGGAGCTGTTTTTT. Its protein product is CASSRTTGHYTGELFF.

This clone was detected once. This chain links TRBV28 with TRBJ1-4, with D maybe TRBD1 (5 bases). CDR3 length: 13 amino acids. Trimming pared 4 bases from V and 7 bases from J, leaving 10 bases between. Germline CDR1 MDHEN, CDR2 SYDVKM. CDR3 protein: CASSSRVPEKLFF. As DNA, the CDR3 is TGTGCCAGCAGTTCCAGGGTTCCTGAAAAACTGTTTTTT.

The J gene is TRBJ2-7, the V gene TRBV9; a weak D match, TRBD2 (5 bases). V was clipped by 2 bases and J by 2 bases, with 11 bases between them. The germline V gene encodes CDR1 SGDLS and CDR2 YYNGEE. The CDR3 totals 14 residues. For the CDR3, the DNA is TGTGCCAGCAGCGTCCTACTAGGCCCCTACGAGCAGTACTTC. Its protein is CASSVLLGPYEQYF.

This clone appeared a few times. The chain employs TRBV3-1 (or the pseudogene TRBV3-2) and TRBJ1-4; TRBD1 aligns across 11 bases. V dropped 4 bases and J dropped 11; count of bases not matched to a gene: 6. The CDR3 has 14 residues. Germline assignment: CDR1 LGHDT and CDR2 YNNKEL (reference sequence). CDR3 sequence (DNA): TGTGCCAGCAGCCCAAGGGACAGGGGGAACAAACTGTTTTTT. Its protein product is CASSPRDRGNKLFF.